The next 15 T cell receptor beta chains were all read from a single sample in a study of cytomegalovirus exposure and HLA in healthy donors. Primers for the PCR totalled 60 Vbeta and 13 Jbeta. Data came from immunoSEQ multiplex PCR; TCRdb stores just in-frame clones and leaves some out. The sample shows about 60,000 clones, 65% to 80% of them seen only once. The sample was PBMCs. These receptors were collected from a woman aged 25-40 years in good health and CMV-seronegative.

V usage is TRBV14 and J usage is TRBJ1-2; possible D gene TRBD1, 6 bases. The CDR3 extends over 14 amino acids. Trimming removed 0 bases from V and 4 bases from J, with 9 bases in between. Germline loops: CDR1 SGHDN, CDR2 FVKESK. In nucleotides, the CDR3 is TGTGCCAGCAGCCAAGATAACAGGGCCTATGGCTACACCTTC. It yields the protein CASSQDNRAYGYTF. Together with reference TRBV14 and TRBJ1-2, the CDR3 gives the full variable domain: EAGVTQFPSHSVIEKGQTVTLRCDPISGHDNLYWYRRVMGKEIKFLLHFVKESKQDESGMPNNRFLAERTGGTYSTLKVQPAELEDSGVYFCASSQDNRAYGYTFGSGTRLTVV.

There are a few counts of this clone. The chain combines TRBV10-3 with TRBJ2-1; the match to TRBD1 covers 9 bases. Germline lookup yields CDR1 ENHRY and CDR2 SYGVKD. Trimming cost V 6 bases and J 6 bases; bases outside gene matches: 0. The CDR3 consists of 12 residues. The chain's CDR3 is CAIRDRGNEQFF. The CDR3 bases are TGTGCCATCAGGGACAGGGGCAATGAGCAGTTCTTC.

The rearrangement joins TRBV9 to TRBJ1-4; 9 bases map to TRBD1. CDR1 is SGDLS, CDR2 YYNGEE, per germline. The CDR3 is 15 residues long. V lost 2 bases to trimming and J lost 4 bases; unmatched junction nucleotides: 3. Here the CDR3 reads CASSVRTGVNEKLFF. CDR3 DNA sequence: TGTGCCAGCAGCGTCCGGACAGGGGTTAATGAAAAACTGTTTTTT.

The CDR3 coding sequence is TGTGCCAGCAGCTTGGCTAGCACCGAGACCCAGTACTTC. Encoded protein: CASSLASTETQYF. This chain links TRBV5-5 with TRBJ2-5; D is possibly TRBD2 (5 bases). Trimming removed 0 bases at V and 5 bases at J, with 8 bases between. The CDR3 is 13 amino acids. The germline V gene has CDR1 SGHKS and CDR2 YYEKEE (reference sequence). Filled out from reference TRBV5-5 and TRBJ2-5, the complete variable domain reads DAGVTQSPTHLIKTRGQQVTLRCSPISGHKSVSWYQQVLGQGPQFIFQYYEKEERGRGNFPDRFSARQFPNYSSELNVNALLLGDSALYLCASSLASTETQYFGPGTRLLVL.

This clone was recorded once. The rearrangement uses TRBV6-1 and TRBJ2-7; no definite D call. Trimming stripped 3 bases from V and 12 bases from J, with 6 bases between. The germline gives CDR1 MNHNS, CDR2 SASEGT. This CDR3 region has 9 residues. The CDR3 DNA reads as TGTGCCAGCAGTGACACCAGGTACTTC. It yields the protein CASSDTRYF.

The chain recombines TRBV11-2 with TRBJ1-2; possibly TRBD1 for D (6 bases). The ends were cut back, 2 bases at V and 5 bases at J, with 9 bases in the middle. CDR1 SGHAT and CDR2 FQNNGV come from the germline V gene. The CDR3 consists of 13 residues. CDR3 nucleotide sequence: TGTGCCAGCAGCTTATCAGGGGCATATGGCTACACCTTC. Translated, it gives CASSLSGAYGYTF.

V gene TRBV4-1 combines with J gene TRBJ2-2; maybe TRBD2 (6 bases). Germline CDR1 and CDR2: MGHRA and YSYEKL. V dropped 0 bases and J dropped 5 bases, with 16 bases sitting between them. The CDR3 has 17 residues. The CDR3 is CASSQEASGVGTGELFF. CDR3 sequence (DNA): TGCGCCAGCAGCCAAGAAGCGTCGGGAGTGGGGACCGGGGAGCTGTTTTTT.

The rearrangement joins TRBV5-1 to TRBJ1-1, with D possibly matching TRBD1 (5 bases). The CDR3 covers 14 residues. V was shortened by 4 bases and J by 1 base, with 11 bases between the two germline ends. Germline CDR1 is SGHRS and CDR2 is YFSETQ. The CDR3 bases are TGCGCCAGCAGCGAGACAGTTTCGAACACTGAAGCTTTCTTT. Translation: CASSETVSNTEAFF.

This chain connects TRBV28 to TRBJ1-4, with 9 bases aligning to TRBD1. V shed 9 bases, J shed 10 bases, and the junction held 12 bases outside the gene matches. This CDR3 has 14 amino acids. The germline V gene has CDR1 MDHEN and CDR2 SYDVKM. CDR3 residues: CASLPGTGSGKLFF. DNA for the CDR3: TGTGCCAGTCTACCCGGGACAGGGTCGGGAAAACTGTTTTTT.

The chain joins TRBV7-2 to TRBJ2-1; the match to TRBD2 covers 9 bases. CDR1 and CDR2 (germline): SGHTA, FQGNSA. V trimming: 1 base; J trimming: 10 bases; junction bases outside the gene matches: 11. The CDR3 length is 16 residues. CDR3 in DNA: TGTGCCAGCAGCTTAGATAGCGGGAGTACAGGGTTGGAGCAGTTCTTC. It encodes CASSLDSGSTGLEQFF. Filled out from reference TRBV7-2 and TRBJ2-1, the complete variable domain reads GAGVSQSPSNKVTEKGKDVELRCDPISGHTALYWYRQSLGQGLEFLIYFQGNSAPDKSGLPSDRFSAERTGGSVSTLTIQRTQQEDSAVYLCASSLDSGSTGLEQFFGPGTRLTVL.

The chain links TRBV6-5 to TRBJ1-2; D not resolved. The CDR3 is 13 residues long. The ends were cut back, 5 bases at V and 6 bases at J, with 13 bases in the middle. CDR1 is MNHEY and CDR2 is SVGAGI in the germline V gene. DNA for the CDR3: TGTGCCAGCAGTCGGGGTCGGGGAGATGGCTACACCTTC. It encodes CASSRGRGDGYTF.

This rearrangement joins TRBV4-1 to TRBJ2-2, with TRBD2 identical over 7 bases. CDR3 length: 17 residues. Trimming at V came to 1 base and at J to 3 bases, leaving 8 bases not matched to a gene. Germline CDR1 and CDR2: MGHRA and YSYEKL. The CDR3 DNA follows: TGCGCCAGCAGCCAAGGGGGCCAGCGGGGATACACCGGGGAGCTGTTTTTT. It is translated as CASSQGGQRGYTGELFF.

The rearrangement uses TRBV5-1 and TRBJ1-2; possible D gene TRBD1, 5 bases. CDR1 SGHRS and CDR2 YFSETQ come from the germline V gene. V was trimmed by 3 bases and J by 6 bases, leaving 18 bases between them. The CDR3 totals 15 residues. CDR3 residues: CASSWGLGGVNGYTF. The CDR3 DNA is TGCGCCAGCAGCTGGGGCTTGGGGGGGGTGAATGGCTACACCTTC. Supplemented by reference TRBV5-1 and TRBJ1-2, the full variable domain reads KAGVTQTPRYLIKTRGQQVTLSCSPISGHRSVSWYQQTPGQGLQFLFEYFSETQRNKGNFPGRFSGRQFSNSRSEMNVSTLELGDSALYLCASSWGLGGVNGYTFGSGTRLTVV.

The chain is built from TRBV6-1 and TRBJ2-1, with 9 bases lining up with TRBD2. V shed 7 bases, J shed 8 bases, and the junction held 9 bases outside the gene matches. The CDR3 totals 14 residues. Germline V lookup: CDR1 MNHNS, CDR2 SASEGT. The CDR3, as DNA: TGTGCCAGCAAAACAGCGGGGGGCAACCATGAGCAGTTCTTC. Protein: CASKTAGGNHEQFF.

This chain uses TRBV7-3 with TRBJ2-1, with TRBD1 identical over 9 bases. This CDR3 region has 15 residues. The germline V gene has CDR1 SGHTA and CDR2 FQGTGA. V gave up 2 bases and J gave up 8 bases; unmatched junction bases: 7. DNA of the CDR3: TGTGCCAGCAGCTTATGGGGGGACAGGGAGGATGAGCAGTTCTTC. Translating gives CASSLWGDREDEQFF.